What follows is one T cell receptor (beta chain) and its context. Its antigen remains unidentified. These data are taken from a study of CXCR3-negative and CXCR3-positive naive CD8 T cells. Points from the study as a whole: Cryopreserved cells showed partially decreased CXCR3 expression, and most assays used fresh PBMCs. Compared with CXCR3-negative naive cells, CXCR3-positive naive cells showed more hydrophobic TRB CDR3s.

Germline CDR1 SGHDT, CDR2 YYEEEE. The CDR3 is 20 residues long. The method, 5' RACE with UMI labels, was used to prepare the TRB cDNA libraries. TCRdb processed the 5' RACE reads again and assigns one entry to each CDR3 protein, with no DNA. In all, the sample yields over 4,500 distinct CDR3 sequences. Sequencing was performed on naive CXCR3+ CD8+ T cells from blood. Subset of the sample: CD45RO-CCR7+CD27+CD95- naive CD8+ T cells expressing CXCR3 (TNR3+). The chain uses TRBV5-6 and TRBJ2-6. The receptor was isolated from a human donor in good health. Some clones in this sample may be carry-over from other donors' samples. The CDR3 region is CASSTEIRASSSSGANVLTF.